The 32 T cell receptor beta chains below all came from one sample that was sequenced in a study of lung T cells in sarcoidosis with Löfgren's syndrome. One entry per CDR3 protein results from TCRdb running MiXCR on the reads. The table records roughly 2,000 distinct CDR3 sequences, 22% of them present only once. The sample taken for sequencing was CD4+ T cells from bronchoalveolar lavage. The source is a human donor with sarcoidosis (Löfgren's syndrome or another form), or a control subject (not recorded which).

A remark on this clonotype: This is likely a read error, given that the CDR3 carries no conserved phenylalanine or tryptophan at its end. This sequence joins TRBV20-1 and TRBJ2-3; TRBD2 is a possible D gene (5 bases). The germline gives CDR1 DFQATT, CDR2 SNEGSKA (reference sequence). The CDR3 is 13 amino acids. The CDR3 protein is CSTRDVGTDTQYL. The CDR3 DNA is TGCAGTACTAGAGATGTGGGCACAGATACGCAGTATCTT.

This clonotype is labeled as medium-sized. The V and J genes are TRBV6-1 and TRBJ2-5; TRBD2 might be the D (6 bases). This CDR3 has 14 amino acids. V lost 5 bases and J 5 bases, leaving 15 bases between the germline ends. The germline V gene encodes CDR1 MNHNS and CDR2 SASEGT. The CDR3 here is CASSSDGTRETQYF. As DNA, the CDR3 is TGTGCCAGCAGTTCCGACGGGACTCGGGAGACCCAGTACTTC.

About this clonotype itself: The CDR3 does not close with the conserved phenylalanine or tryptophan, likely indicating a read error. V is TRBV20-1 and J is TRBJ1-1; D uncertain. Germline assignment: CDR1 DFQATT and CDR2 SNEGSKA (reference sequence). CDR3 length: 15 residues. The V end lost 4 bases, the J end lost 0 bases, and 15 bases lay between the germline ends. CDR3 in amino acids: CSANLQEHMNTEAFL. CDR3 DNA: TGCAGTGCTAATCTCCAGGAACATATGAACACTGAAGCTTTCCTT.

As regards this clonotype: This could be a read error, since a much larger clone is one nucleotide away. This chain connects TRBV5-1 to TRBJ1-5, with a tentative D call TRBD1 (6 bases). The CDR3 covers 15 residues. Germline V CDR1 and CDR2: SGHRS, YFSETQ. The germline V and J ends were trimmed by 1 base and 7 bases, with 15 bases remaining between them. CDR3 DNA sequence: TGCGCCAGCAGCTTGTATTCGACAGGACAGCAGCCCCAGCATTTT. Amino acids: CASSLYSTGQQPQHF.

Worth noting for this clonotype: A much larger clone lies one base from this, so it may be a read error. The CDR3 coding sequence is TGTGCCAGCAGTTACAGTGGCGAGCAGTACTTC. Its translation is CASSYSGEQYF. This chain joins TRBV2 and TRBJ2-7; D not certain. The CDR3 extends over 11 amino acids. Trimming shortened V by 5 bases and J by 6 bases, and 8 bases separated the two germline ends. CDR1 and CDR2 (germline): SNHLY, FYNNEI.

Sample share makes this clonotype medium-sized. The chain has TRBV4-1 and TRBJ2-2; no definite D call. Germline CDR1 MGHRA, CDR2 YSYEKL. The CDR3 totals 14 residues. Trimming cost V 1 base and J 5 bases, with 8 bases left between them. The CDR3 DNA is TGCGCCAGCAGCCAAGTTCAGAGAACCGGGGAGCTGTTTTTT. Translating it yields CASSQVQRTGELFF.

This clonotype qualifies as large. The chain couples TRBV4-1 to TRBJ2-7; D not certain. Germline V lookup: CDR1 MGHRA, CDR2 YSYEKL. Trimming stripped 1 base from V and 2 bases from J, with 6 bases between. There are 13 residues in the CDR3. The CDR3 region has the DNA TGCGCCAGCAGCCAAGTTCCAACCTACGAGCAGTACTTC. Encoded protein: CASSQVPTYEQYF.

Worth noting for this clonotype: The junction departs from germline at one end; a sequencing error may be responsible. This chain links TRBV20-1 with TRBJ2-1; D may be TRBD1 (6 bases). The CDR3 is made up of 12 amino acids. The germline V gene encodes CDR1 DFQATT and CDR2 SNEGSKA (reference sequence). The CDR3 sequence is CSAGPAGAEQFF. The CDR3 region has the DNA TGCAGTGCTGGACCGGCAGGGGCTGAGCAGTTCTTT.

This clonotype is medium-sized. The V call is TRBV7-3, the J call TRBJ2-1, with no clear D. The CDR3 totals 13 residues. The germline V gene encodes CDR1 SGHTA and CDR2 FQGTGA. The V and J ends lost 4 bases and 6 bases respectively, with 10 bases between them. In nucleotides, the CDR3 is TGTGCCAGCAGCTCCGCCTGGGGCAATGAGCAGTTCTTC. Translation: CASSSAWGNEQFF.

This clonotype appeared many times. This chain links TRBV5-1 with TRBJ2-2, with 11 bases aligning to TRBD2. The V segment lost 4 bases and the J segment 6 bases; nucleotides outside the gene matches: 8. Germline CDR1 reads SGHRS; CDR2 reads YFSETQ. The CDR3 consists of 16 residues. The CDR3 bases are TGCGCCAGCAGCCTCGTAGCGGGGGGGCCCGCCGGGGAGCTGTTTTTT. Protein: CASSLVAGGPAGELFF.

As to this clonotype: At one end, the junction sequence differs from germline, possibly due to a read error. The CDR3 loop is CAGSPLEGGNTIYF. For the CDR3, the DNA is TGTGCCGGCTCACCACTCGAAGGCGGGAACACCATATATTTT. This chain uses TRBV18 with TRBJ1-3; D remains unclear. The CDR3 extends over 14 amino acids. Germline loops: CDR1 KGHSH, CDR2 LQKENI. Full variable domain (remainder filled in from reference TRBV18 and TRBJ1-3): NAGVMQNPRHLVRRRGQEARLRCSPMKGHSHVYWYRQLPEEGLKFMVYLQKENIIDESGMPKERFSAEFPKEGPSILRIQQVVRGDSAAYFCAGSPLEGGNTIYFGEGSWLTVV.

Note on this clonotype: An end of the junction differs from the germline gene, which may be a read error. The chain employs TRBV20-1 and TRBJ1-2; perhaps TRBD1 as D (5 bases). In germline, CDR1 is DFQATT, CDR2 SNEGSKA (reference sequence). The CDR3 runs to 14 residues. The DNA for the CDR3 is TGCAGTGCTAGGGCCGGGACGGGGGGTTTTGGCCACACCTTC. Translated, it gives CSARAGTGGFGHTF.

This clonotype was recorded a few times. This chain joins TRBV5-5 and TRBJ2-1; 7 bases agree with TRBD2. This CDR3 region has 14 residues. The V gene end was trimmed by 4 bases and the J gene end by 7 bases; junction bases not matched to a gene: 8. Germline CDR1 SGHKS, CDR2 YYEKEE (reference sequence). The CDR3 DNA follows: TGTGCCAGCAGCCCCGGGACTATCTTTAATGAGCAGTTCTTC. The encoded protein is CASSPGTIFNEQFF.

In its sample, this clonotype ranks as medium-sized. The V call is TRBV2, the J call TRBJ1-6; no reliable D call. Trimming pared 2 bases from V and 11 bases from J, leaving 7 bases between. The CDR3 runs 12 residues. The germline V gene encodes CDR1 SNHLY and CDR2 FYNNEI. The CDR3 loop reads CASSESRPPLHF. The DNA for the CDR3 is TGTGCCAGCAGTGAATCTCGCCCACCCCTCCACTTT.

This clonotype appeared a few times. The V gene is TRBV5-6, the J gene TRBJ2-6, with D unclear. Germline-derived CDR1 and CDR2 are SGHDT and YYEEEE. V was shortened by 0 bases and J by 0 bases, with 7 bases between the two germline ends. This CDR3 has 16 residues. The CDR3 protein is CASSLALISGANVLTF. CDR3 nucleotides: TGTGCCAGCAGCTTGGCTCTGATCTCTGGGGCCAACGTCCTGACTTTC.

To note about this clonotype: This may be a read error: a much more frequent sequence differs by one nucleotide. The rearrangement joins TRBV4-2 to TRBJ2-6; D gene uncertain. Germline V gene sequence: CDR1 LGHNA, CDR2 YNFKEQ. This CDR3 is 15 amino acids long. This CDR3 is CASIQSGSGANVLTF. CDR3 nucleotide sequence: TGTGCCAGCATCCAATCCGGCTCTGGGGCCAACGTCCTGACTTTC.

As regards this clonotype: The junction departs from the called germline gene at one end, perhaps through a read error. This chain joins TRBV19 and TRBJ1-2; D gene uncertain. Germline-derived CDR1 and CDR2 are LNHDA and SQIVND (reference sequence). This CDR3 is 12 amino acids long. This CDR3 is CASSYREYGYAF. The CDR3 coding sequence is TGTGCCAGTAGTTACAGAGAATATGGCTACGCCTTC.

By share, this clonotype counts as medium-sized (0.01 to 0.1%). The chain is built from TRBV9 and TRBJ2-5; D gene ambiguous. The ends were cut back, 0 bases at V and 8 bases at J, with 14 bases in the middle. The V gene's germline CDR1 is SGDLS and CDR2 YYNGEE. The CDR3 covers 14 residues. The CDR3, as DNA: TGTGCCAGCAGCGTAGACCAATCTACCCCAACCCAGTACTTC. Protein: CASSVDQSTPTQYF.

By proportion, this clonotype is medium-sized. V usage is TRBV18 and J usage is TRBJ1-3; D not certain. Trimming removed 1 base at V and 4 bases at J, with 8 bases between. Looked up from germline, CDR1 is KGHSH and CDR2 is LQKENI. The CDR3 extends over 14 amino acids. The CDR3 DNA is TGTGCCAGCTCACCACTCGAAGGCGGAAACACCATATATTTT. Translation gives CASSPLEGGNTIYF.

This clonotype is large (0.1 to 1%). The CDR3 loop reads CASSVDPSNTEAFF. The DNA of the CDR3 is TGTGCCAGCAGCGTAGACCCATCGAACACTGAAGCTTTCTTT. The chain employs TRBV9 and TRBJ1-1, with D unclear. This CDR3 spans 14 amino acids. Trimming removed 0 bases at V and 1 base at J, with 7 bases between. Germline CDR1 SGDLS, CDR2 YYNGEE.

This clonotype is medium-sized within its sample. The V and J genes are TRBV7-3 and TRBJ2-3, with D maybe TRBD2 (5 bases). There are 12 residues in the CDR3. Between the trimmed V and J ends, which lost 5 bases and 3 bases, there was a span of 6 bases. CDR1 and CDR2 from the germline V gene are SGHTA and FQGTGA. The CDR3 nucleotides are TGTGCCAGCAGCCGCGGGACAGATACGCAGTATTTT. It is translated as CASSRGTDTQYF.

This clonotype rates as medium-sized. The CDR3 sequence: CASRTQGASGEQYF. CDR3 nucleotides: TGTGCCAGCAGGACCCAGGGGGCGTCGGGCGAGCAGTACTTC. This chain connects TRBV6-1 to TRBJ2-7, with 8 nucleotides matching TRBD1. CDR1 and CDR2 (germline): MNHNS, SASEGT. The V segment lost 6 bases and the J segment 6 bases; nucleotides outside the gene matches: 10. This CDR3 comprises 14 residues.

This clonotype is deemed medium-sized. This chain links TRBV20-1 with TRBJ2-5; D is undetermined. Germline-derived CDR1 and CDR2 are DFQATT and SNEGSKA (reference sequence). The CDR3 totals 14 residues. V was clipped by 0 bases and J by 5 bases, with 13 bases between them. The CDR3 protein is CSARDRVSLETQYF. The CDR3 DNA reads as TGCAGTGCTAGAGATAGGGTCAGTTTGGAGACCCAGTACTTC.

Judged by abundance, this clonotype is medium-sized (0.01 to 0.1%). The chain links TRBV4-2 to TRBJ1-4; 7 bases align to TRBD1. From germline, CDR1 is LGHNA and CDR2 YNFKEQ. J gave up 4 bases and V 5 bases, and 7 bases lay outside the gene matches. The length of the CDR3 is 15 residues. The CDR3 region is CASSSRDSLNEKLFF. DNA for the CDR3: TGTGCCAGCAGCTCCCGGGACAGCCTTAATGAAAAACTGTTTTTT.

A remark on this clonotype: A clone one base away is much larger, so this may be a read error. The chain links TRBV30 to TRBJ1-3; maybe TRBD1 (5 bases). The V gene's germline CDR1 is GTSNPN and CDR2 SVGIG (reference sequence). The length of the CDR3 is 14 residues. CDR3 residues: CAWSVQGVGNTMYF. The CDR3 DNA reads TGTGCCTGGAGTGTACAAGGGGTTGGAAACACCATGTATTTT.

This clonotype is judged medium-sized. The chain links TRBV19 to TRBJ2-3; 12 bases match TRBD1. Germline assignment: CDR1 LNHDA and CDR2 SQIVND (reference sequence). The CDR3 sequence is 15 residues long. The J segment lost 5 bases and the V segment lost 5 bases, leaving 5 bases of the junction unmatched. Here the CDR3 reads CASSEGQGAGDTQYF. As DNA, the CDR3 is TGTGCCAGTAGTGAGGGACAGGGGGCTGGAGATACGCAGTATTTT.

This clonotype is deemed medium-sized. This chain joins TRBV20-1 and TRBJ2-7; maybe TRBD1 (5 bases). Germline CDR1 DFQATT, CDR2 SNEGSKA (reference sequence). Trimming stripped 0 bases from V and 4 bases from J, with 16 bases between. This CDR3 comprises 15 residues. CDR3 nucleotide sequence: TGCAGTGCTAGAGAGGGGCGCGCTCCTTTTTACGAGCAGTACTTC. Encoded protein: CSAREGRAPFYEQYF.

This clonotype has at least ten counts. A single base separates this from a much larger clone, so it may be a read error. The CDR3 protein is CASSLEAGQEIQYF. CDR3 DNA sequence: TGTGCCAGCAGCTTAGAGGCAGGTCAAGAGATCCAGTACTTC. V usage is TRBV7-9 and J usage is TRBJ2-5; D is undetermined. This CDR3 comprises 14 residues. Germline V CDR1 and CDR2: SEHNR, FQNEAQ (reference sequence).

This clonotype has at least ten counts. Just one base apart from a much larger clone, this may be a read error. The rearrangement uses TRBV12-3 or TRBV12-4 and TRBJ1-4; 9 bases align to TRBD1. Trimming took 6 bases from V and 7 from J; bases not matched to a gene: 9. CDR3 length: 15 amino acids. CDR3 coding DNA: TGTGCCAGCAGCGACAGGGGGGCTATTAGTGAAAAACTGTTTTTT. Its translation: CASSDRGAISEKLFF.

Remarks on this clonotype: Given the absence of the conserved phenylalanine or tryptophan at the CDR3 end, a read error is likely. The J gene is TRBJ2-5, the V gene TRBV6-6; maybe TRBD1 (6 bases). CDR1 MNHNY and CDR2 SVGAGI come from the germline V gene (reference sequence). This CDR3 has 14 amino acids. The CDR3 bases are TGTACCAGCAGTTACTCCTCAGGGGCCGGGACCCAGTACCTC. This gives the protein CTSSYSSGAGTQYL.

This clonotype is medium-sized in the sample. The CDR3 nucleotides are TGTGCCAGCAGCTCACCCCCGGGACTAGCGGGGGATGAGCAGTTCTTC. Protein product: CASSSPPGLAGDEQFF. The J gene is TRBJ2-1, the V gene TRBV7-2, with 14 bases lining up with TRBD2. This CDR3 region has 16 residues. V lost 4 bases and J lost 8; bases outside the gene matches: 7. CDR1 and CDR2 from the germline V gene are SGHTA and FQGNSA. Complete variable domain (other parts from reference TRBV7-2 and TRBJ2-1): GAGVSQSPSNKVTEKGKDVELRCDPISGHTALYWYRQSLGQGLEFLIYFQGNSAPDKSGLPSDRFSAERTGGSVSTLTIQRTQQEDSAVYLCASSSPPGLAGDEQFFGPGTRLTVL.

The chain uses TRBV19 and TRBJ2-1, with D uncertain. Per the germline V gene, CDR1 is LNHDA and CDR2 is SQIVND (reference sequence). V lost 7 bases and J 5 bases, leaving 21 bases between the germline ends. This CDR3 contains 16 residues. The CDR3 is CASTSDGAVSHNEQFF. The CDR3, as DNA: TGTGCCAGTACCAGCGATGGTGCTGTTTCCCACAATGAGCAGTTCTTC. Using reference TRBV19 and TRBJ2-1 for the parts outside the CDR3, the full variable domain is DGGITQSPKYLFRKEGQNVTLSCEQNLNHDAMYWYRQDPGQGLRLIYYSQIVNDFQKGDIAEGYSVSREKKESFPLTVTSAQKNPTAFYLCASTSDGAVSHNEQFFGPGTRLTVL.